This T cell receptor (beta chain) was sequenced during a study of cytomegalovirus exposure and HLA in healthy donors (dated by TCRdb to 2017 to 2019). Study-level background: In an earlier analysis of under 600 of the donors, around 300 Gb of sequence data and about 110 million unique TCR beta sequences from about 179 million T cells were reported. An early release that covered some 630 HLA-typed donors contained approximately 300 gigabases of sequencing data and about 84 million unique TCR sequences. Among the 398 genotyped donors, about 85% belonged to the genetic ancestry cluster associated with self-reported Caucasian donors. The study aimed to test whether signatures of past pathogen exposure could be identified by cataloging public T cell receptors. The study profiled the T cell repertoires of about 640 subjects by immunosequencing and related them to cytomegalovirus serostatus. Along with the roughly 700-subject first cohort, a separate validation cohort of approximately 110 different subjects was used. To predict cytomegalovirus infection status, the study combined high-throughput TCR immunosequencing, statistical association of individual TCRs with disease status, and machine learning. A later analysis re-examined previously published TCR beta repertoires from just over 650 donors and added high-resolution HLA genotyping to investigate patterns of TCR occurrence. In the later analysis, no new phenotypic data were used to find candidate immune exposures; instead, reliance was placed on TCR beta sequences and their occurrence across donors. In an earlier analysis of 500 to 650 of the donors, high-throughput TCR beta sequencing was used to judge whether each TCR beta V gene segment behaved as functional or pseudogenic. Donor age, sex, ethnicity and CMV serostatus were collected together with the repertoire data. A later genetic analysis took genome-wide SNP genotypes for about three fifths of the 666 donors and used that subset as a discovery cohort. Every repertoire in the discovery cohort had been generated on one and the same sequencing platform. Both class I and class II loci were covered by HLA typing, at four-digit resolution. The number of typed donors differed by locus: about 620-640 for A, B, C, DRB1 and DQB1; 522 for DQA1; 606 for DPA1; and some 450 for DPB1. Five DR-DQ haplotypes were handled as single units for association and clustering because linkage in the cohort was strong. Across under 500 genotyped donors of the cohort, an average of roughly 250,000 unique TCR beta nucleotide sequences per donor were sequenced, and around 20% of those sequences were non-productive.

General findings and caveats noted by the study authors: Linkage disequilibrium might explain the correlated functional status among segregating V segments, but an unknown experimental factor could not be excluded. Cytomegalovirus status was reported to be diagnosed by the classifier with high specificity and sensitivity in both the original and validation cohorts. Sequencing depth was assumed to be roughly uniform across donors in the presence/absence analyses, though that assumption may not hold. Seventeen rarely observed V segments, including chromosome 9 orphons, were excluded from the earlier analysis of several hundred of the donors because counts were too low. The cohort was sequenced for TCR beta chains only, and without alpha or paired-chain data the features that could be detected were limited. Compared with the approximately 710-donor mean, donors in an Asian-associated ancestry cluster had fewer N-insertions in productive TCRs, according to a later genetic analysis. A later analysis found that most CMV-associated TCR beta chains appeared HLA-restricted, with HLA associations seemingly driven largely by CMV exposure. Three of the identified cytomegalovirus-associated TCR beta chains were confirmed in vitro to be specific for cytomegalovirus antigens. Compared with equally common non-associated chains, HLA-associated TCR beta chains in a later analysis were more clonally expanded and had lower generation probabilities. Because HLA typing was missing for some donors at each locus, association tests included only the typed subset. When HLA alleles, especially DR and DQ, strongly co-occurred, TCR associations were difficult to assign to individual alleles. Most TCR sequences were seen in very few donors, while some public TCRs were found in many individuals. A further reported finding was that TCR beta sequences accurately predicted the HLA-A and HLA-B alleles for most subjects in the first cohort. A later analysis found that TCR association rates varied across HLA loci, with DRB1 alleles showing the most associated TCRs and HLA-C alleles the fewest. A later genetic analysis associated a missense DCLRE1C variant with V-gene and J-gene trimming of TCR beta chains, and an independent cohort replicated the association. The 87-base-pair reads could not distinguish some IMGT-functional V segments, including TRBV6-2 and TRBV6-3, so those segments were excluded. In a later analysis, 16,951 TCR beta sequences were associated with specific HLA alleles at a false discovery rate of 0.05. In an earlier analysis of roughly 560 of the donors, most TCR beta V segments were observed in productive rearrangements about 87% or about 30% of the time, broadly matching IMGT annotations. The authors suggested that the approach could potentially be generalized to other disease states and immunological phenotypes. In the study, 150 to 200 TCR beta chains were listed as associated with cytomegalovirus. The sequencing pipeline was judged likely to have produced a cluster of highly shared sequence variants as a technical artifact. According to a later analysis, parvovirus B19, influenza, CMV and Epstein-Barr virus appeared linked to several top co-occurrence clusters. Immune exposure information for the cohort was limited to CMV serostatus.

Remarks on this clone: Its antigen has not been determined. There are no base qualities to consult, and no much larger clone falls within one base.

Receptor amplification or capture employed the immunoSEQ multiplex PCR assay. For the multiplex PCR, a mixture combining 60 forward primers for TCR Vbeta segments and 13 reverse primers for TCR Jbeta segments was used. A multiplex PCR assay on genomic DNA amplified the CDR3 region of rearranged TCR beta genes. The amplified TCR beta libraries were sequenced on the Illumina HiSeq System as 87-base-pair reads. Concerning the study's data processing: Across the 670 or so repertoires, a later analysis counted 78 million or so unique TCR beta chains, 9.5 million to 12 million of which were shared by at least two donors. To remove PCR and sequencing errors, raw reads were error-corrected and collapsed into unique sequences using a nearest-neighbor algorithm that merged closely related sequences. V, D and J gene segments were assigned by aligning CDR3 sequences to IMGT reference sequences. For a sequence to be retained, a match of at least six nucleotides to both a V gene segment and a J gene segment was required. Rearrangements were called productive when the CDR3 lacked stop codons and stayed in frame with V and J; all others were non-productive. Following IMGT convention, CDR3 was defined as the stretch from the second conserved V-encoded cysteine up to the conserved J-encoded phenylalanine. Sequences without an unambiguous match to a single V gene segment were excluded from the earlier analysis of several hundred of the donors. An earlier analysis of under 750 of the donors called V segments functional above 56.7% productive rearrangements and segregating when the between-donor standard deviation exceeded 5%. A statistical classification framework was built to diagnose cytomegalovirus status from the catalog of TCR beta chain sequences. V and J gene assignment, in a later analysis, came from comparing TCR nucleotide sequences with IMGT/GENE-DB human TR gene sequences. Using the TCRdist pipeline, a later analysis assigned CDR3 sequences along with most-parsimonious VDJ recombination scenarios. In a later analysis, every TCR beta chain was defined by the combination of its CDR3 amino acid sequence and its V-gene family, and reads without a unique V-gene family were dropped. A later analysis removed nearly 600 highly shared, low-generation-probability nucleotide sequences to deal with suspected cross-contamination and a sequencing artifact. A later analysis calculated a clonal expansion index for each public chain from normalized within-repertoire ranks of inferred template counts. Generation probabilities in a later analysis came from a VDJ recombination model fitted to out-of-frame rearrangements, and those results were checked against IGoR. In a later analysis, TCR-TCR, TCR-HLA and TCR-CMV co-occurrence was scored with hypergeometric tests, and a repertoire-size bias correction was applied to TCR pairs. False discovery rates were estimated in a later analysis by permuting HLA or CMV assignments 20 times. A later analysis grouped co-occurring TCRs with DBSCAN, adding TCRdist sequence similarity when clustering within HLA-allele-positive subsets. For co-occurrence clustering, repertoires with fewer than 30,000 or more than 120,000 public chains were excluded, along with 5 or 6 repertoires with anomalous nucleotide sharing. In its TCRdb copy, this immuneACCESS table keeps in-frame sequences only and misses some clones. Where compared with another copy, unresolved V genes explain less than half of these, and the others have no known cause. That table is the source of V, J and clone size, and D and trimming were worked out from the DNA. The sample table lists about 150,000 clones, around 84% of them with a count of one. Under 2% of the sample is held by the ten biggest clonotypes.

The cohort was made up of approximately 670 healthy bone marrow donors. All cohort members were sampled while nominally healthy, although unrecorded immune exposures were likely present. The donor was CMV seronegative and was included in the group of a few hundred seronegative cohort members. Each donor provided a peripheral blood sample, and peripheral blood mononuclear cells were used for TCR beta sequencing. Genomic DNA extraction from the blood cell samples was performed with the Qiagen DNeasy Blood Extraction Kit. Reading the germline V gene gives CDR1 MNHEY and CDR2 SVGAGI. At the junction V is shortened by 6 bases and J by 0 bases, with 5 bases in between. The CDR3 numbers 12 residues from cysteine through phenylalanine. Only the CDR3 part of the read is kept: 36 bases, read in frame from the first base.

The TCR was taken from a man aged 18 to 35 in good health and CMV-seronegative. This sequence uses TRBV6-5 and TRBJ2-5; no confident D gene assignment can be made. Sequenced input: PBMCs. The DNA sequence reads TGTGCCAGCAGCAGAAACCAAGAGACCCAGTACTTC. Its product reads: CASSRNQETQYF.